This T cell receptor (beta chain) was obtained from a study of blood T cell repertoires in COVID-19. About the study: Sites in the United States, Italy and Spain provided acute and convalescent COVID-19 samples.

Germline V gene lookup returns CDR1 KGHSH and CDR2 LQKENI. The CDR3 is 17 amino acids. V was clipped by 5 bases and J by 0 bases; unmatched bases: 6. As handled by the study authors: For nucleated cells, counts were estimated from reference gene primer amplification. Clones were read by immunoSEQ multiplex PCR, and TCRdb kept only the in-frame ones, dropping some. V and J calls plus clone size are reproduced from that table; the DNA served to infer D and trimming. The table lists 40,000 or so clones, about 86% of them singletons. This chain links TRBV18 with TRBJ2-7; 14 positions match TRBD2. Specimen: peripheral blood. This sequence was found in a human donor with acute or convalescent COVID-19. The donor label of this sample is uncertain. CDR3: CASSKGLAGESSYEQYF. For the CDR3, the DNA is TGTGCCAGCTCAAAGGGACTAGCGGGAGAAAGCTCCTACGAGCAGTACTTC.